This is a list of T cell receptor beta chains from one sample in a study of cytomegalovirus exposure and HLA in healthy donors. This table comes from immunoSEQ multiplex PCR, and its TCRdb copy is limited to in-frame clones, with some not included. The table has approximately 110,000 clones, 82% seen once. Sequenced sample: PBMCs. The receptor source for this set is a woman younger than 30 in good health and CMV-seronegative. Each CDR3 is given with its conserved first and last residue.

J gene | V gene | CDR3 protein
TRBJ2-7 | TRBV2 | CASSAKSGVPREQYF
TRBJ1-6 | TRBV9 | CASSDDREFYNSPLHF
TRBJ2-2 | TRBV4-1 | CAARQSVAAMNTGELFF
TRBJ1-2 | TRBV11-2 | CASSLDRNYGYTF
TRBJ1-1 | TRBV6-1 | CASIRTGNTEAFF
TRBJ2-3 | TRBV7-8 | CASSNRDRVGDTQYF
TRBJ2-3 | TRBV4-2 | CASSQDGASGNIDTQYF
TRBJ2-5 | TRBV6-5 | CASSYARGQETQYF
TRBJ1-2 | TRBV7-2 | CASSLVDRNYGYTF
TRBJ1-3 | TRBV6-1 | CASSALPRRLTGNTIYF
TRBJ2-5 | TRBV5-1 | CATGTVPQETQYF
TRBJ2-3 | TRBV5-1 | CASSILGGPGDTQYF
TRBJ2-7 | TRBV28 | CASIPLGLAGVHEQYF
TRBJ2-3 | TRBV6-5 | CASSPGQEAQYF
TRBJ2-5 | TRBV29-1 | CSVEERPGLYLQETQYF
TRBJ2-3 | TRBV4-2 | CASSQELQQGTDTQYF
TRBJ2-2 | TRBV6-5 | CASSYPLPAGTGELFF
TRBJ2-2 | TRBV29-1 | CSVVEGVPGELFF
TRBJ1-2 | TRBV27 | CASSLRGDGYTF
TRBJ2-3 | TRBV7-2 | CASSLGGTDTQYF
TRBJ1-4 | TRBV6-1 | CASSEYRLNNEKLFF